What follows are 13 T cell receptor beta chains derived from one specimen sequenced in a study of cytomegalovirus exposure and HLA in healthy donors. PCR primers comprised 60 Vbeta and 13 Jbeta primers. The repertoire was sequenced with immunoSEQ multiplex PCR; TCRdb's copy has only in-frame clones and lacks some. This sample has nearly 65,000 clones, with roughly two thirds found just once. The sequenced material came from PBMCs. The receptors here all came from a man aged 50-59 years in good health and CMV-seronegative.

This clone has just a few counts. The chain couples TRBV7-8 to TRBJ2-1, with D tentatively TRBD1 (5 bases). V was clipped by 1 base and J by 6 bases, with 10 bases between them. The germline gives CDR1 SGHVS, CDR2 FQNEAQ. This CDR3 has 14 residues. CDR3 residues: CASSLVRARNEQFF. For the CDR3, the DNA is TGTGCCAGCAGCTTAGTCAGGGCGCGCAATGAGCAGTTCTTC.

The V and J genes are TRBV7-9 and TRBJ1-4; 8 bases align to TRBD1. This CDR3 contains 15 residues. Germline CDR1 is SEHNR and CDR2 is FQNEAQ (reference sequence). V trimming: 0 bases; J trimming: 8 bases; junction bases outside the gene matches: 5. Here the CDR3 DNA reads TGTGCCAGCAGCTTAGCTCAGGGGGCTGGAGAAAAACTGTTTTTT. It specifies CASSLAQGAGEKLFF.

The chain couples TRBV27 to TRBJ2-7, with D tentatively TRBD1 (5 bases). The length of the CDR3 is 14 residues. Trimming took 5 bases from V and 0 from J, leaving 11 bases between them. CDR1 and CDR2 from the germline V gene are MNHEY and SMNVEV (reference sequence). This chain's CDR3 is CASSRQLYSYEQYF. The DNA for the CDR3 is TGTGCCAGCAGTAGACAGCTCTACTCCTACGAGCAGTACTTC.

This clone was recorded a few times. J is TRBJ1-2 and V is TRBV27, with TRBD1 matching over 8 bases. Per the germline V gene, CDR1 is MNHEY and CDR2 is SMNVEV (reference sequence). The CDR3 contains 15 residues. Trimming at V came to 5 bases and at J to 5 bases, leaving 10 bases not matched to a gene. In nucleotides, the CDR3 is TGTGCCAGCAGTCCTAATTCAGGGGGCGGGTATGGCTACACCTTC. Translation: CASSPNSGGGYGYTF.

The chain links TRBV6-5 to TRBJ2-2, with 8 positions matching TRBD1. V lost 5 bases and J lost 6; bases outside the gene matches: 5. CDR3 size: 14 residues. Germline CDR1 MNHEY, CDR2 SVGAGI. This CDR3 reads CASSTTGGSGELFF. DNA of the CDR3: TGTGCCAGCAGTACCACAGGGGGTTCCGGGGAGCTGTTTTTT.

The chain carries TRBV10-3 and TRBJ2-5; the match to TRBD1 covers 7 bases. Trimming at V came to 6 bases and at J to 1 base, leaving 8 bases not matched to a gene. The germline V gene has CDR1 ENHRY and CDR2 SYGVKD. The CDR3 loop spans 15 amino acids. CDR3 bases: TGTGCCATCAGCGAACAGGGGACCCTCCAAGAGACCCAGTACTTC. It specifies CAISEQGTLQETQYF.

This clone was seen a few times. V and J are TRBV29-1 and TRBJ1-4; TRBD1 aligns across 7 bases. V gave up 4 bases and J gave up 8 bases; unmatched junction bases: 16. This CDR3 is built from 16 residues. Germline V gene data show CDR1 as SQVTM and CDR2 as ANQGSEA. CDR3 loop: CSVGGVQGTPGEKLFF. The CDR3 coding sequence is TGCAGCGTTGGCGGGGTACAGGGGACGCCCGGGGAAAAACTGTTTTTT.

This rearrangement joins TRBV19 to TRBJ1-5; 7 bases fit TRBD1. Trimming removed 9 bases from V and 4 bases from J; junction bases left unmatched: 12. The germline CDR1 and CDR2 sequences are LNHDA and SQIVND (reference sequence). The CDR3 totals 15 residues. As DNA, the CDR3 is TGTGCCAGCCAGACAGGGAATGGGGAGAATCAGCCCCAGCATTTT. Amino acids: CASQTGNGENQPQHF.

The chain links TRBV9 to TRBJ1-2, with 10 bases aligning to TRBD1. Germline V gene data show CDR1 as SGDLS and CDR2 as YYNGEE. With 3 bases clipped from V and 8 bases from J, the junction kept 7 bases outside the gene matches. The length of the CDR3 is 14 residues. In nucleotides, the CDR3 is TGTGCCAGCAGCGGTACCGGGACAGGGGACGGCTACACCTTC. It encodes CASSGTGTGDGYTF.

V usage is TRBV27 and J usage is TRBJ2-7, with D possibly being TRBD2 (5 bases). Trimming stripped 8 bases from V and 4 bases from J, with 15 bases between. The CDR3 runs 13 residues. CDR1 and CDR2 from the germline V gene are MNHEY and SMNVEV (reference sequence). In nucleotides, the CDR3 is TGTGCCAGCCGACGTGGGGAGAGGTACGAGCAGTACTTC. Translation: CASRRGERYEQYF.

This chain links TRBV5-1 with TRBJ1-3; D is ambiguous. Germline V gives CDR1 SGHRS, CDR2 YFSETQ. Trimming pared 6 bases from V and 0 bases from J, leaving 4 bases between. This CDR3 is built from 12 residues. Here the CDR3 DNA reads TGCGCCAGCACGAGCTCTGGAAACACCATATATTTT. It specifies CASTSSGNTIYF.

This chain's CDR3 is CAWSVQGASGNQPQHF. The CDR3 nucleotides read TGTGCCTGGAGTGTACAGGGGGCGTCGGGCAATCAGCCCCAGCATTTT. The V call is TRBV30, the J call TRBJ1-5; 9 bases match TRBD1. Germline CDR1 is GTSNPN and CDR2 is SVGIG (reference sequence). The CDR3 is 16 amino acids. V was clipped by 0 bases and J by 2 bases; unmatched bases: 5.

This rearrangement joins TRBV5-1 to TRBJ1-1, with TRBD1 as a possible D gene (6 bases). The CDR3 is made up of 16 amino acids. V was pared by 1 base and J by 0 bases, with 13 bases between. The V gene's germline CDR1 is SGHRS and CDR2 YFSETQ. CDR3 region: CASSLKDSPMNTEAFF. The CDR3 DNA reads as TGCGCCAGCAGCTTGAAGGACAGCCCCATGAACACTGAAGCTTTCTTT.